What follows are 25 T cell receptor beta chains derived from one specimen sequenced in a study of T cells in Graves' hyperthyroidism and ophthalmopathy. Researchers amplified the TCR beta CDR3 regions from RNA transcripts. TCR CDR3 underwent first-round RT-PCR with the HTBI primer set. TCRdb itself ran the multiplex PCR reads through MiXCR, one entry per CDR3 protein. The table has hundreds of thousands of distinct CDR3 sequences, about 45% seen once; the top ten hold approximately 7.2%. The sample comprised peripheral blood or thyroid tissue (not recorded which). These TCRs come from an adult man with Graves' disease, either hyperthyroidism or ophthalmopathy (not recorded which).

This clonotype was observed a handful of times. V usage is TRBV10-3 and J usage is TRBJ2-5; D not resolved. Germline V lookup: CDR1 ENHRY, CDR2 SYGVKD. The CDR3 covers 13 residues. V was clipped by 3 bases and J by 12 bases, with 17 bases between them. The CDR3 sequence is CAISDRSETYKYF. In DNA form, the CDR3 reads TGTGCCATCAGTGATCGGTCCGAGACTTATAAGTACTTC.

In this sample, this clonotype turned up a few times. The rearrangement uses TRBV5-1 and TRBJ1-1, with D tentatively TRBD1 (6 bases). The V end lost 4 bases, the J end lost 4 bases, and 17 bases lay between the germline ends. There are 15 residues in the CDR3. Germline V lookup: CDR1 SGHRS, CDR2 YFSETQ. The CDR3 here is CASSLLQGGSTEAFF. The CDR3 region has the DNA TGCGCCAGCAGCCTACTACAGGGTGGGAGCACTGAAGCTTTCTTT.

Turning to this clonotype: This likely comes from a read error, as the CDR3 has no conserved phenylalanine or tryptophan at its end. The rearrangement uses TRBV5-1 and TRBJ1-3; D uncertain. In germline, CDR1 is SGHRS, CDR2 YFSETQ. The ends were cut back, 0 bases at V and 9 bases at J, with 13 bases in the middle. The CDR3 spans 14 residues. The CDR3 sequence: CASSLGLSPGTIYS. DNA for the CDR3: TGCGCCAGCAGCTTGGGTCTGTCCCCCGGCACCATATATTCT.

The chain is built from TRBV2 and TRBJ1-4, with a tentative D call TRBD1 (5 bases). V shed 3 bases and J shed 5 bases, with 13 bases lying between them. The CDR3 extends over 15 amino acids. Germline V lookup: CDR1 SNHLY, CDR2 FYNNEI. The CDR3 nucleotides read TGTGCCAGCAGTGACACCGGGACGGAGAATGAAAAACTGTTTTTT. It translates to CASSDTGTENEKLFF.

This clonotype was seen at least ten times. The chain is built from TRBV12-3 or TRBV12-4 and TRBJ1-5; D is unresolved. The V end lost 5 bases, the J end lost 11 bases, and 16 bases lay between the germline ends. The CDR3 has 13 amino acids. The CDR3 DNA is TGTGCCAGCAGTGAGACCCAAGGGTTATCCCAGCATTTT. Translation: CASSETQGLSQHF.

The rearrangement uses TRBV15 and TRBJ1-5; D may be TRBD1 (5 bases). This CDR3 has 14 amino acids. V was cut by 0 bases and J by 6 bases, with 9 bases left in between. Germline CDR1 is LNHNV and CDR2 is YYDKDF (reference sequence). CDR3 region: CATSRDRGTQPQHF. CDR3 DNA sequence: TGTGCCACCAGCAGAGATCGGGGGACTCAGCCCCAGCATTTT. Full variable domain (rest looked up from reference TRBV15 and TRBJ1-5): DAMVIQNPRYQVTQFGKPVTLSCSQTLNHNVMYWYQQKSSQAPKLLFHYYDKDFNNEADTPDNFQSRRPNTSFCFLDIRSPGLGDTAMYLCATSRDRGTQPQHFGDGTRLSIL.

The J gene is TRBJ2-5, the V gene TRBV29-1; 7 bases agree with TRBD2. The CDR3 covers 14 residues. Trimming at V came to 4 bases and at J to 5 bases, leaving 10 bases not matched to a gene. Germline V lookup: CDR1 SQVTM, CDR2 ANQGSEA. Here the CDR3 DNA reads TGCAGCGTTGCCCGGACTAGTGCAGGCGAGACCCAGTACTTC. Amino acids: CSVARTSAGETQYF. Combining the CDR3 with reference TRBV29-1 and TRBJ2-5 gives the whole variable domain SAVISQKPSRDICQRGTSLTIQCQVDSQVTMMFWYRQQPGQSLTLIATANQGSEATYESGFVIDKFPISRPNLTFSTLTVSNMSPEDSSIYLCSVARTSAGETQYFGPGTRLLVL.

Turning to this clonotype: The junction shows a germline mismatch at one end, possibly a read error. V gene TRBV7-9 combines with J gene TRBJ2-5; D assignment may be TRBD1 or TRBD2 (5 bases each). This CDR3 region has 14 residues. The germline V gene has CDR1 SEHNR and CDR2 FQNEAQ (reference sequence). The CDR3 nucleotides read TGTGCCAGCAGCTTCTCCGGGACCCAAGGGACCCAGTACTTC. It codes for CASSFSGTQGTQYF.

The rearrangement uses TRBV7-9 and TRBJ1-2; TRBD1 agrees at 9 bases. CDR3 length: 16 residues. V lost 5 bases, J lost 4 bases, and 11 bases stayed unmatched. Looked up from germline, CDR1 is SEHNR and CDR2 is FQNEAQ (reference sequence). The CDR3 spells CASSSPGTGPIYGYTF. For the CDR3, the DNA is TGTGCCAGCAGCAGCCCCGGGACAGGGCCAATCTATGGCTACACCTTC.

This clonotype has at least ten counts. The CDR3 region is CASSLRAGNTEAFF. The DNA of the CDR3 is TGTGCCAGCAGCTTAAGGGCAGGGAACACTGAAGCTTTCTTT. This chain links TRBV7-2 with TRBJ1-1; no firm D call. The germline V and J ends were trimmed by 2 bases and 1 base, with 8 bases remaining between them. CDR3 length: 14 amino acids. The germline CDR1 and CDR2 sequences are SGHTA and FQGNSA. The entire variable domain, with the rest obtained from reference TRBV7-2 and TRBJ1-1, is as follows: GAGVSQSPSNKVTEKGKDVELRCDPISGHTALYWYRQSLGQGLEFLIYFQGNSAPDKSGLPSDRFSAERTGGSVSTLTIQRTQQEDSAVYLCASSLRAGNTEAFFGQGTRLTVV.

J is TRBJ2-2 and V is TRBV7-2; 8 bases fit TRBD1. Looked up from germline, CDR1 is SGHTA and CDR2 is FQGNSA. The CDR3 has 16 residues. The junction had 5 bases not matched to a gene; V was cut back by 5 bases and J by 0 bases. Here the CDR3 DNA reads TGTGCCAGCAGCGTACGGACAGGGCCGAACACCGGGGAGCTGTTTTTT. Its translation: CASSVRTGPNTGELFF.

A few counts support this clonotype. The rearrangement uses TRBV20-1 and TRBJ2-7, with TRBD1 identical over 11 bases. Germline loops: CDR1 DFQATT, CDR2 SNEGSKA (reference sequence). J gave up 3 bases and V 3 bases, and 7 bases lay outside the gene matches. The CDR3 length is 15 residues. The CDR3 region has the DNA TGCAGTGCTAGTCCCACCGGGACAGGGGGCTACGAGCAGTACTTC. Amino acids: CSASPTGTGGYEQYF.

This clonotype was seen only a few times. CDR3 DNA sequence: TGTGCCACCAGTGATCTAAGCCGGGACCAAGAGACCCAGTACTTC. This translates into CATSDLSRDQETQYF. The V call is TRBV24-1, the J call TRBJ2-5; D not certain. The V and J ends lost 3 bases and 0 bases respectively, with 10 bases between them. This CDR3 has 15 residues. CDR1 is KGHDR and CDR2 is SFDVKD in the germline V gene.

There are a few counts of this clonotype. The chain combines TRBV7-9 with TRBJ1-2, with 7 nucleotides matching TRBD1. CDR3 size: 15 residues. Germline CDR1 SEHNR, CDR2 FQNEAQ (reference sequence). J lost 5 bases, V lost 5 bases, and 11 bases had no gene match. Here the CDR3 reads CASSGRDRAPYGYTF. The CDR3, as DNA: TGTGCCAGCAGCGGGAGAGACAGGGCTCCTTATGGCTACACCTTC.

This clonotype was observed at least ten times. The chain combines TRBV5-1 with TRBJ1-2; no definite D call. CDR1 is SGHRS, CDR2 YFSETQ, per germline. The V end lost 0 bases, the J end lost 0 bases, and 9 bases lay between the germline ends. The CDR3 is made up of 15 amino acids. Written as DNA, the CDR3 is TGCGCCAGCAGCTTGGGGACCGATGCTAACTATGGCTACACCTTC. This gives the protein CASSLGTDANYGYTF.

This clonotype was seen at least ten times. The chain uses TRBV10-3 and TRBJ2-7; possibly TRBD2 for D (6 bases). The germline CDR1 and CDR2 sequences are ENHRY and SYGVKD. This CDR3 spans 13 amino acids. V dropped 10 bases and J dropped 1 base, with 14 bases sitting between them. The CDR3 spells CATGTAASYEQYF. CDR3 bases: TGTGCCACGGGGACTGCCGCTTCCTACGAGCAGTACTTC.

This clonotype showed up many times. The CDR3 region has the DNA TGTGCCAGCAGCCCCGGGACAGGGTTGAACACTGAAGCTTTCTTT. It codes for CASSPGTGLNTEAFF. This chain joins TRBV9 and TRBJ1-1, with TRBD1 matching 9 bases. V was pared by 4 bases and J by 0 bases, with 4 bases of the junction left unmatched. This CDR3 is 15 amino acids long. From germline, CDR1 is SGDLS and CDR2 YYNGEE.

With regard to this clonotype: The junction and the germline gene differ at one end; a read error may be behind it. J is TRBJ2-5 and V is TRBV7-9; D perhaps matches TRBD2 (6 bases). The V gene's germline CDR1 is SEHNR and CDR2 FQNEAQ (reference sequence). The CDR3 contains 13 residues. The CDR3 is CASSLSTGESQYF. CDR3 nucleotides: TGTGCCAGCAGCTTAAGTACGGGGGAGAGCCAGTACTTC.

At least ten counts were recorded for this clonotype. The chain joins TRBV24-1 to TRBJ2-5, with D possibly being TRBD1 (9 bases). This CDR3 is 15 amino acids long. Germline V gene sequence: CDR1 KGHDR, CDR2 SFDVKD. V was cut by 5 bases and J by 1 base, with 13 bases left in between. The CDR3 loop reads CATSVAGQGQETQYF. CDR3 sequence (DNA): TGTGCCACCAGTGTAGCGGGACAGGGCCAAGAGACCCAGTACTTC.

This clonotype was seen only once. This chain links TRBV6-5 with TRBJ2-5, with 8 bases matching TRBD1. Trimming removed 5 bases from V and 5 bases from J; junction bases left unmatched: 4. Germline CDR1 and CDR2: MNHEY and SVGAGI. The CDR3 has 13 amino acids. As DNA, the CDR3 is TGTGCCAGCAGTCAGGGGGCTATCGAGACCCAGTACTTC. Protein product: CASSQGAIETQYF.

The chain uses TRBV2 and TRBJ2-5; D gene unclear. Looked up from germline, CDR1 is SNHLY and CDR2 is FYNNEI. CDR3 size: 13 residues. With 4 bases removed from V and 5 bases from J, the gap between germline ends came to 11 bases. The chain's CDR3 is CASSGVGLETQYF. Written as DNA, the CDR3 is TGTGCCAGCAGTGGGGTGGGCCTGGAGACCCAGTACTTC.

This clonotype was detected ten times or more. The chain recombines TRBV2 with TRBJ1-1; 8 positions match TRBD1. The CDR3 runs 12 residues. V was clipped by 6 bases and J by 4 bases; unmatched bases: 1. Looked up from germline, CDR1 is SNHLY and CDR2 is FYNNEI. The CDR3 here is CASRGTGTEAFF. CDR3 bases: TGTGCCAGCAGGGGGACAGGCACTGAAGCTTTCTTT.

This chain links TRBV7-3 with TRBJ1-4; tentative D call: TRBD1 (5 bases). This CDR3 has 14 amino acids. With 7 bases removed from V and 8 bases from J, the gap between germline ends came to 17 bases. CDR1 is SGHTA and CDR2 is FQGTGA in the germline V gene. CDR3 loop: CASTFPGFEEKLFF. For the CDR3, the DNA is TGTGCCAGCACCTTCCCAGGGTTTGAGGAAAAACTGTTTTTT. The full variable domain, its missing parts supplied by reference TRBV7-3 and TRBJ1-4, is GAGVSQTPSNKVTEKGKYVELRCDPISGHTALYWYRQSLGQGPEFLIYFQGTGAADDSGLPNDRFFAVRPEGSVSTLKIQRTERGDSAVYLCASTFPGFEEKLFFGSGTQLSVL.

This clonotype has just a few counts. The rearrangement uses TRBV4-2 and TRBJ2-7, with D unclear. There are 15 residues in the CDR3. Germline CDR1 LGHNA, CDR2 YNFKEQ. The V end lost 1 base, the J end lost 0 bases, and 10 bases lay between the germline ends. The CDR3 reads CASSQALATSYEQYF. CDR3 DNA sequence: TGTGCCAGCAGCCAAGCACTGGCAACCTCCTACGAGCAGTACTTC.

The gene calls are TRBV20-1 and TRBJ2-5; tentative D call: TRBD2 (5 bases). Germline V lookup: CDR1 DFQATT, CDR2 SNEGSKA (reference sequence). This CDR3 has 11 residues. V was clipped by 6 bases and J by 5 bases, with 10 bases between them. DNA of the CDR3: TGCAGTGCCGGGATCGGGGAGACCCAGTACTTC. As protein: CSAGIGETQYF.